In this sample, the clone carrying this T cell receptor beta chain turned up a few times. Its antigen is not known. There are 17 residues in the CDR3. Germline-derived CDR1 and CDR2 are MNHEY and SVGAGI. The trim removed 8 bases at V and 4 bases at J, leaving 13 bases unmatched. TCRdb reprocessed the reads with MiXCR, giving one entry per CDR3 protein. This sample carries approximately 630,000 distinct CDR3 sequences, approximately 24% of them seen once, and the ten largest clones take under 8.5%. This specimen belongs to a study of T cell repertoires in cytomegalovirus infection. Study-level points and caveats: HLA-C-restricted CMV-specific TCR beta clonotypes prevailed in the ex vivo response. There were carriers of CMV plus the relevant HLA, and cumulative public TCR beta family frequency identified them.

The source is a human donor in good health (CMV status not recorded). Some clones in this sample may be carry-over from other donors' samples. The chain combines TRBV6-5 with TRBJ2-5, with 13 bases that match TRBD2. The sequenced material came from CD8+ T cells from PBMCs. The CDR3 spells CASGKGLAGRNGETQYF. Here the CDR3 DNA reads TGTGCCAGCGGAAAGGGACTAGCGGGGAGAAATGGAGAGACCCAGTACTTC.